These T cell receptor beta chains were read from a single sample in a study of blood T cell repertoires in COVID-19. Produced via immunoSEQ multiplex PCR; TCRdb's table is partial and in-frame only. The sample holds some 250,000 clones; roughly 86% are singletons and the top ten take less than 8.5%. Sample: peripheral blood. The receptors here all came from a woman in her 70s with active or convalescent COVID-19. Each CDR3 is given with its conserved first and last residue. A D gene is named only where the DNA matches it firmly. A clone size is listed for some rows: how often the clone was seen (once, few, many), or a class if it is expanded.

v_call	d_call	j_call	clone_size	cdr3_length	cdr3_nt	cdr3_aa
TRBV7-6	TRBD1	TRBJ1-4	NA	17	TGTGCCAGCAGCTGGGTCACAGGGGGAGCGACTAATGAAAAACTGTTTTTT	CASSWVTGGATNEKLFF
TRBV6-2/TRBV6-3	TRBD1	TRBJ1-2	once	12	TGTGCCAGCAGTTTGTTCAGGGGGCTCGACACCTTC	CASSLFRGLDTF
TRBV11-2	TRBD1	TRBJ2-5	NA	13	TGTGCCAGCAGCTATGGGACAGTAGAGACCCAGTACTTC	CASSYGTVETQYF
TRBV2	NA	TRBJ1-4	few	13	TGTGCCAGCAGAAGGGGAAGGGATGAAAAACTGTTTTTT	CASRRGRDEKLFF
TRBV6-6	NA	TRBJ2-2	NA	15	TGTGCCAGCAGTACTGCCAAACAGGGAACCGGGGAGCTGTTTTTT	CASSTAKQGTGELFF
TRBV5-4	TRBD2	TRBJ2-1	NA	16	TGTGCCAGCAGCTTGACCGGACTAGCGGATTACAATGAGCAGTTCTTC	CASSLTGLADYNEQFF
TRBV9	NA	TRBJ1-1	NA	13	TGTGCCAGCAGCGTAGAACAGGTTGGTGAAGCTTTCTTT	CASSVEQVGEAFF
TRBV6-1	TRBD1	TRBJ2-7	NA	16	TGTGCCAGCATTGAACTCGCAGGGGGTGCCTCCTACGAGCAGTACTTC	CASIELAGGASYEQYF
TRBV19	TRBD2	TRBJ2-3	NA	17	TGTGCCAGTAGGGATTCGGGCATAGGCGGGGGATCAGATACGCAGTATTTT	CASRDSGIGGGSDTQYF
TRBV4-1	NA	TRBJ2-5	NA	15	TGCGCCAGCAGCAGCCTCCCAGGGGCCCAAGAGACCCAGTACTTC	CASSSLPGAQETQYF
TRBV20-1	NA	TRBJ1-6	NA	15	TGCAGTGCTAGTCCCCCGAGCTCCTATAATTCACCCCTCCACTTT	CSASPPSSYNSPLHF
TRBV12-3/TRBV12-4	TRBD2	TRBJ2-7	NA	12	TGTGCCAGCAAAGCGGGGGGGCTCGAGCAGTACTTC	CASKAGGLEQYF
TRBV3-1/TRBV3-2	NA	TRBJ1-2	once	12	TGTGCCAGCAGCCACCAGGGTGAGGGCTACACCTTC	CASSHQGEGYTF
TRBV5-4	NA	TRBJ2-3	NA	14	TGTGCCAGCAGCTTAACACCGAGCACAGATACGCAGTATTTT	CASSLTPSTDTQYF
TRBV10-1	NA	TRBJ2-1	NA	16	TGCGCCAGCAGTGAGTCGACGGGTGGCAGGGGAAATGAGCAGTTCTTC	CASSESTGGRGNEQFF
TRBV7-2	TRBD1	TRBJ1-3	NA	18	TGTGCCAGCAGCTTATCCCCACAGGGGCCGACCTCTGGAAACACCATATATTTT	CASSLSPQGPTSGNTIYF
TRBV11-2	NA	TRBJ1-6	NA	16	TGTGCCAGCAGCTTAGGGGGGGACTTCTTTAATTCACCCCTCCACTTT	CASSLGGDFFNSPLHF
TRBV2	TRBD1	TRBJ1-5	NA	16	TGTGCCAGCAGTGAAGGGACAGGGCGCTGGAATCAGCCCCAGCATTTT	CASSEGTGRWNQPQHF
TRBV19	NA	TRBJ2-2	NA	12	TGTGCCAGTAGGGGCCGTACCGGGGAGCTGTTTTTT	CASRGRTGELFF
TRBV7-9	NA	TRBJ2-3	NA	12	TGTGCCAGCAGCCTAAGCACAGATACGCAGTATTTT	CASSLSTDTQYF
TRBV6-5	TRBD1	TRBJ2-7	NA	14	TGTGCCAGCAGTTGGACAGGGAGCTCCTACGAGCAGTACTTC	CASSWTGSSYEQYF
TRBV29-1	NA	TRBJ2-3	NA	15	TGCAGCGTTGAAACAGGTGGGCCCCCCACAGATACGCAGTATTTT	CSVETGGPPTDTQYF
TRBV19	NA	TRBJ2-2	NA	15	TGTGCCAGTAGAATCAACACCGGAGGGACCGGGGAGCTGTTTTTT	CASRINTGGTGELFF
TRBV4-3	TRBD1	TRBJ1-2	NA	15	TGCGCCAGCAGCCAAGGGGACAGGGCGAACTATGGCTACACCTTC	CASSQGDRANYGYTF
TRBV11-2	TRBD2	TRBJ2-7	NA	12	TGTGCCAGCAGCTTGGGGAGCGGGAAGCAGTACTTC	CASSLGSGKQYF
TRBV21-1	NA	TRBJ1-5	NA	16	TGTGCCAGCAGCATCCGATGGGACAGAAGCAATCAGCCCCAGCATTTT	CASSIRWDRSNQPQHF
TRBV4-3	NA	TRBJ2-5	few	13	TGCGCCAGCAGCCAAGAAAGGGGGGGCACCCAGTACTTC	CASSQERGGTQYF
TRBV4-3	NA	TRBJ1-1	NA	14	TGCGCCAGCAGCCAAGATCCGCTAAACACTGAAGCTTTCTTT	CASSQDPLNTEAFF
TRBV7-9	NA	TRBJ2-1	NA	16	TGTGCCAGCAGCTTAGGTGCGGGGGCCGGGGGCAATGAGCAGTTCTTC	CASSLGAGAGGNEQFF
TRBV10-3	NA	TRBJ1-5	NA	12	TGTGCCATCAGTGAGGGCGGCCAGCCCCAGCATTTT	CAISEGGQPQHF